This TCR beta chain was recorded in a study of T cell changes during pregnancy in multiple sclerosis. The method was immunoSEQ multiplex PCR; TCRdb's version includes in-frame clones alone and lacks a portion of them. The sample carries about 40,000 clones, 85% to 95% recorded once. Looked up from germline, CDR1 is LNHDA and CDR2 is SQIVND (reference sequence). V lost 9 bases, J lost 4 bases, and 12 bases lay in between. This CDR3 region has 12 residues. The genes are TRBV19 and TRBJ1-1; D gene ambiguous. Sequenced material: CD8+ T cells from peripheral blood mononuclear cells, taken in the third trimester of pregnancy. The sequence was collected from a female donor with multiple sclerosis, enrolled in a pregnancy study. The CDR3 region has the DNA TGTGCCAGCTCTCTATACTCCACTGAAGCTTTCTTT. Protein: CASSLYSTEAFF.